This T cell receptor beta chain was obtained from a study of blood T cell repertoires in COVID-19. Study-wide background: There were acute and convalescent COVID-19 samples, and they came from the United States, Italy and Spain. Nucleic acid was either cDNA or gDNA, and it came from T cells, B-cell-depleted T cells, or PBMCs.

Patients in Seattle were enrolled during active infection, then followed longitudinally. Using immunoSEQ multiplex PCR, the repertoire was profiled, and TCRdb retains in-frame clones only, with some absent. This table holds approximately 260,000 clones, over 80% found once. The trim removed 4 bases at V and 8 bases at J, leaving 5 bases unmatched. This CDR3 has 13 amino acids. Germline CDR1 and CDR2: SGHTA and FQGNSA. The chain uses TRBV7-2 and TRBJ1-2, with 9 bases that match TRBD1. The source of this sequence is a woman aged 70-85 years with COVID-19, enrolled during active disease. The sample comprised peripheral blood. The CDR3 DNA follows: TGTGCCAGCAGCTGGGACAGGGCGCAAGGCTACACCTTC. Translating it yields CASSWDRAQGYTF.